One T cell receptor beta chain is described in this entry. Per the original methods: Amplification of reference gene primers provided the estimated nucleated cell counts. Assay used: immunoSEQ multiplex PCR; TCRdb lists only in-frame clones, some missing. The V and J calls and the clone size are those of that table, but D and trimming were determined from the DNA. The sample records over 60,000 clones, 90% being singletons. Trimming took off 4 bases at V and 10 bases at J, with 8 bases between the two ends. The V gene's germline CDR1 is MNHEY and CDR2 SVGEGT. This CDR3 is built from 12 residues. This sample stems from a study of blood T cell repertoires in COVID-19. Overall study context: The study drew acute and convalescent COVID-19 samples from the United States, Italy and Spain. Sources were T cells, B-cell-depleted T cells, or PBMCs; the material itself was cDNA or gDNA.

The receptor comes from a man aged 45-65 years with acute or convalescent COVID-19. Sequences were obtained from peripheral blood. The chain recombines TRBV6-2 or TRBV6-3 with TRBJ1-6, with D hard to call. The CDR3 here is CASSSSESPLHF. DNA of the CDR3: TGTGCCAGCAGTTCGAGTGAGTCACCCCTCCACTTT.